This entry lists 14 T cell receptor beta chains sequenced from one sample in a study of blood T cell repertoires in COVID-19. The method was immunoSEQ multiplex PCR; TCRdb's version includes in-frame clones alone and lacks a portion of them. The sample has over 150,000 clones, around 87% seen once; the top ten hold 0.58%. The sequencing sample was made of peripheral blood. These receptors were collected from a man aged 60-69 years with COVID-19, enrolled during active disease.

This chain links TRBV9 with TRBJ1-6, with 7 bases matching TRBD1. Trimming cost V 4 bases and J 6 bases; bases outside gene matches: 7. The CDR3 loop spans 15 amino acids. CDR1 is SGDLS, CDR2 YYNGEE, per germline. CDR3 loop: CASSLRDSANSPLHF. CDR3 coding DNA: TGTGCCAGCAGCCTCCGGGACAGCGCTAATTCACCCCTCCACTTT.

The J gene is TRBJ2-7, the V gene TRBV7-3; TRBD2 agrees at 9 bases. With V trimmed by 4 bases and J by 6 bases, 7 bases remained unmatched. The CDR3 extends over 14 amino acids. Germline CDR1 is SGHTA and CDR2 is FQGTGA. The CDR3 coding sequence is TGTGCCAGCAGCTCCGGGACTAGCAACGGCGAGCAGTACTTC. Protein: CASSSGTSNGEQYF.

The chain couples TRBV23-1 to TRBJ1-2, with 10 bases fitting TRBD1. TRBV23-1 is recorded as an ORF, its role being uncertain. The CDR3 runs 17 residues. J was trimmed by 3 bases and V by 4 bases; bases with no gene match: 11. The CDR3 sequence: CASSLPTGGASYYGYTF. For the CDR3, the DNA is TGCGCCAGCAGTCTCCCGACAGGGGGCGCATCTTACTATGGCTACACCTTC.

This chain links TRBV19 with TRBJ2-1; no clear D gene. This CDR3 comprises 14 residues. Germline CDR1 LNHDA, CDR2 SQIVND (reference sequence). V lost 6 bases to trimming and J lost 1 base, with 10 bases between them. CDR3 in DNA: TGTGCCAGTAGGGCCGAACCATCCTACAATGAGCAGTTCTTC. This translates into CASRAEPSYNEQFF.

V and J are TRBV7-2 and TRBJ2-7; 13 bases map to TRBD2. J was trimmed by 2 bases and V by 4 bases; bases with no gene match: 5. The V gene's germline CDR1 is SGHTA and CDR2 FQGNSA. The CDR3 contains 16 residues. The CDR3 DNA follows: TGTGCCAGCAGCTCGAAGACTAGCGGGAGGACCTACGAGCAGTACTTC. It yields the protein CASSSKTSGRTYEQYF.

The V and J genes are TRBV7-9 and TRBJ2-1; maybe TRBD2 (6 bases). Per germline, CDR1 SEHNR and CDR2 FQNEAQ (reference sequence). Trimming removed 5 bases from V and 6 bases from J, with 14 bases in between. This CDR3 contains 14 residues. The CDR3 loop reads CASSRLVIINEQFF. CDR3 in DNA: TGTGCCAGCAGCCGACTAGTTATAATCAATGAGCAGTTCTTC. The full variable domain, with the rest looked up from reference TRBV7-9 and TRBJ2-1, is DTGVSQNPRHKITKRGQNVTFRCDPISEHNRLYWYRQTLGQGPEFLTYFQNEAQLEKSRLLSDRFSAERPKGSFSTLEIQRTEQGDSAMYLCASSRLVIINEQFFGPGTRLTVL.

The chain uses TRBV4-2 and TRBJ1-3; no reliable D call. CDR1 and CDR2 (germline): LGHNA, YNFKEQ. The CDR3 extends over 15 amino acids. The V and J ends lost 0 bases and 4 bases respectively, with 10 bases between them. The CDR3 reads CASSQDHGSGNTIYF. The CDR3 bases are TGTGCCAGCAGCCAAGATCACGGGTCGGGAAACACCATATATTTT.

The gene calls are TRBV27 and TRBJ2-7; D perhaps matches TRBD1 (6 bases). CDR1 and CDR2 (germline): MNHEY, SMNVEV (reference sequence). This CDR3 is 15 amino acids long. V shed 6 bases and J shed 4 bases, with 19 bases lying between them. Written as DNA, the CDR3 is TGTGCCAGCAGACCAGCCCAGGGGTCAATATACGAGCAGTACTTC. Protein: CASRPAQGSIYEQYF.

The chain couples TRBV7-2 to TRBJ2-3; the D gene is possibly TRBD1 (6 bases). Trimming took off 5 bases at V and 3 bases at J, with 12 bases between the two ends. Per the germline V gene, CDR1 is SGHTA and CDR2 is FQGNSA. This CDR3 contains 14 residues. CDR3: CASSEGVVTDTQYF. DNA for the CDR3: TGTGCCAGCAGCGAGGGGGTTGTGACAGATACGCAGTATTTT.

The V and J genes are TRBV20-1 and TRBJ1-2; no clear D gene. V lost 4 bases and J 14 bases, leaving 17 bases between the germline ends. The CDR3 totals 11 residues. From germline, CDR1 is DFQATT and CDR2 SNEGSKA (reference sequence). The CDR3 loop is CSATTRPELTF. For the CDR3, the DNA is TGCAGTGCTACCACTAGACCGGAGCTTACCTTC.

The CDR3 protein is CASSLAGATGANVLTF. The DNA for the CDR3 is TGCGCCAGCAGCTTAGCGGGGGCCACTGGGGCCAACGTCCTGACTTTC. The rearrangement joins TRBV5-1 to TRBJ2-6; 8 bases are a match to TRBD2. J was trimmed by 2 bases and V by 2 bases; bases with no gene match: 3. The CDR3 is made up of 16 amino acids. Germline CDR1 is SGHRS and CDR2 is YFSETQ.

In nucleotides, the CDR3 is TGTGCCAGTAGTCCTAGGCGGAATTCACCCCTCCACTTT. It translates to CASSPRRNSPLHF. The genes are TRBV19 and TRBJ1-6; D gene unclear. This CDR3 spans 13 amino acids. CDR1 and CDR2 from the germline V gene are LNHDA and SQIVND (reference sequence). Trimming removed 5 bases at V and 7 bases at J, with 9 bases between.

This chain joins TRBV18 and TRBJ1-6, with D perhaps TRBD1 (5 bases). The CDR3 is 15 amino acids. The ends were cut back, 2 bases at V and 9 bases at J, with 14 bases in the middle. CDR1 and CDR2 from the germline V gene are KGHSH and LQKENI. The CDR3 spells CASSPAGAGGSPLHF. DNA for the CDR3: TGTGCCAGCTCACCAGCCGGGGCGGGGGGTTCACCCCTCCACTTT.

V is TRBV5-6 and J is TRBJ1-1, with D possibly TRBD1 on 5 matching bases. The CDR3 runs to 17 residues. The ends were cut back, 0 bases at V and 0 bases at J, with 15 bases in the middle. CDR1 is SGHDT and CDR2 is YYEEEE in the germline V gene. Here the CDR3 DNA reads TGTGCCAGCAGCTTGGATTGGGGAAGGGGCATGAACACTGAAGCTTTCTTT. Translating gives CASSLDWGRGMNTEAFF.